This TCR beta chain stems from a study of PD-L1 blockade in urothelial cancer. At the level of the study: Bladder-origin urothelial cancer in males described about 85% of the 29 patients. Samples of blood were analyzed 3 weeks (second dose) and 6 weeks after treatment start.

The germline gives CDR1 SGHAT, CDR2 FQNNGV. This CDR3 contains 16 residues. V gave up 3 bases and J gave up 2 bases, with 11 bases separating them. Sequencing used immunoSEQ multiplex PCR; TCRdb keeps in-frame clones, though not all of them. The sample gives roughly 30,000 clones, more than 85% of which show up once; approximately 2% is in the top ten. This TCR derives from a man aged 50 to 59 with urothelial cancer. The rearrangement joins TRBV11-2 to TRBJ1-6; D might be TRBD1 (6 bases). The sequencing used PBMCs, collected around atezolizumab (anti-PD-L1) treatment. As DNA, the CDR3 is TGTGCCAGCAGCTTGACACAGGGCACCTATAATTCACCCCTCCACTTT. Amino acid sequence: CASSLTQGTYNSPLHF. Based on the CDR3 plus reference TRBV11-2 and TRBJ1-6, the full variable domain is EAGVAQSPRYKIIEKRQSVAFWCNPISGHATLYWYQQILGQGPKLLIQFQNNGVVDDSQLPKDRFSAERLKGVDSTLKIQPAKLEDSAVYLCASSLTQGTYNSPLHFGNGTRLTVT.